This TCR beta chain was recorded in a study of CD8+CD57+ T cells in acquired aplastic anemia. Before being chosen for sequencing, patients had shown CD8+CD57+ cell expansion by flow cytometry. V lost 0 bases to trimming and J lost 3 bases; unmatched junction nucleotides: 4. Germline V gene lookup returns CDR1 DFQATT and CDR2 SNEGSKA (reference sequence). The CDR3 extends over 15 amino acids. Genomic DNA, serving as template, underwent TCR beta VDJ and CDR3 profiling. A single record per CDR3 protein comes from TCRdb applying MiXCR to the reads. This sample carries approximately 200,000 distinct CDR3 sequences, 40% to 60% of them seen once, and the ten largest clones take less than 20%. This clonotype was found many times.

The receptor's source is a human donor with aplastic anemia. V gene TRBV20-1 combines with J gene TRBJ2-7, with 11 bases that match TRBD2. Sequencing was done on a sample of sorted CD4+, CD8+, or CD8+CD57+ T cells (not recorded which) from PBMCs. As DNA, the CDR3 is TGCAGTGCTAGAGAGCTAGCGGGGGGCAGCTACGAGCAGTACTTC. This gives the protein CSARELAGGSYEQYF.